The 31 T cell receptor beta chains below come from one sample, sequenced in a study of T-cell memory formation after mild COVID-19. One entry per CDR3 protein results from TCRdb running MiXCR on the 5' RACE reads. The repertoire holds roughly 450,000 distinct CDR3 sequences, with 18% as singletons. The sequenced sample consisted of PBMCs or a T cell subset sorted from them (not recorded which). These TCRs come from an adult woman who had mild COVID-19 (a few samples of this study predate the infection). Cell type and time point are not known.

This clonotype turned up a few times. This rearrangement joins TRBV11-2 to TRBJ2-7; D may correspond to TRBD1 or TRBD2 (6 bases each). This CDR3 has 14 residues. The germline CDR1 and CDR2 sequences are SGHAT and FQNNGV. V was shortened by 3 bases and J by 3 bases, with 12 bases between the two germline ends. The CDR3 here is CASSLIGGRYEQYF. CDR3 DNA: TGTGCCAGCAGCTTGATCGGGGGCCGCTACGAGCAGTACTTC.

The chain has TRBV7-2 and TRBJ1-5, with D uncertain. CDR3 length: 14 amino acids. The ends were cut back, 3 bases at V and 2 bases at J, with 8 bases in the middle. The V gene's germline CDR1 is SGHTA and CDR2 FQGNSA. DNA for the CDR3: TGTGCCAGCAGCTTCGGTGAAGGCAATCAGCCCCAGCATTTT. Protein product: CASSFGEGNQPQHF.

This clonotype occurred a few times. The rearrangement joins TRBV10-3 to TRBJ1-2; TRBD1 agrees at 10 bases. Germline loops: CDR1 ENHRY, CDR2 SYGVKD. V gave up 10 bases and J gave up 2 bases; unmatched junction bases: 4. The CDR3 is made up of 13 amino acids. The CDR3 DNA reads as TGTGCCACCGGGACAGGGGAAAACTATGGCTACACCTTC. This translates into CATGTGENYGYTF.

This clonotype showed up just a few times. The chain recombines TRBV20-1 with TRBJ1-5; D might be TRBD1 (5 bases). The V gene lost 3 bases and the J gene lost 5 bases, with 17 bases spanning the gap. This CDR3 contains 15 residues. Germline V gives CDR1 DFQATT, CDR2 SNEGSKA (reference sequence). The CDR3 spells CSASVSGLMDQPQHF. CDR3 nucleotide sequence: TGCAGTGCTAGCGTTTCGGGACTCATGGATCAGCCCCAGCATTTT.

This chain uses TRBV6-6 with TRBJ1-1, with 7 bases aligning to TRBD1. The germline gives CDR1 MNHNY, CDR2 SVGAGI (reference sequence). V was clipped by 6 bases and J by 7 bases; unmatched bases: 8. The CDR3 totals 13 residues. The CDR3 loop is CASSAGTAHEAFF. As DNA, the CDR3 is TGTGCCAGCAGCGCCGGGACAGCCCATGAAGCTTTCTTT.

This clonotype has just a few counts. This chain connects TRBV9 to TRBJ2-2, with D unresolved. This CDR3 is 13 amino acids long. V gave up 0 bases and J gave up 4 bases, with 4 bases separating them. Germline CDR1 and CDR2: SGDLS and YYNGEE. The CDR3 loop reads CASSVDVTGELFF. The CDR3 DNA is TGTGCCAGCAGCGTAGATGTCACCGGGGAGCTGTTTTTT.

The J gene is TRBJ1-6, the V gene TRBV20-1, with 11 positions matching TRBD1. After removal of 4 bases from V and 4 bases from J, the junction contained 6 bases not matched to a gene. This CDR3 comprises 16 residues. Germline CDR1 is DFQATT and CDR2 is SNEGSKA (reference sequence). The CDR3 coding sequence is TGCAGTGCTACTACCGGGACAGGGGGATATAATTCACCCCTCCACTTT. It translates to CSATTGTGGYNSPLHF.

The chain carries TRBV6-5 and TRBJ1-1; D is ambiguous. CDR3 length: 11 residues. V was cut by 7 bases and J by 7 bases, with 10 bases left in between. Germline loops: CDR1 MNHEY, CDR2 SVGAGI. The DNA of the CDR3 is TGTGCCAGCAACGACGGCGGTGAAGCTTTCTTT. This translates into CASNDGGEAFF.

The sample holds a few counts of this clonotype. V usage is TRBV20-1 and J usage is TRBJ2-5; 9 bases map to TRBD1. V lost 3 bases, J lost 2 bases, and 7 bases stayed unmatched. The CDR3 is 15 amino acids. CDR1 is DFQATT and CDR2 is SNEGSKA in the germline V gene (reference sequence). This CDR3 is CSARPGQGAQETQYF. The CDR3 DNA is TGCAGTGCTAGGCCGGGACAGGGCGCTCAAGAGACCCAGTACTTC.

There are a few counts of this clonotype. The chain carries TRBV5-1 and TRBJ2-7; TRBD1 agrees at 8 bases. The CDR3 is made up of 15 amino acids. Germline CDR1 SGHRS, CDR2 YFSETQ. V shed 2 bases, J shed 2 bases, and the junction held 6 bases outside the gene matches. The CDR3 spells CASSFIQGGPYEQYF. In nucleotides, the CDR3 is TGCGCCAGCAGCTTTATACAGGGGGGACCCTACGAGCAGTACTTC.

CDR3 in DNA: TGTGCCAGCAGTTTAGGGGCAGGGGGGGCCTACGAGCAGTACTTC. It is translated as CASSLGAGGAYEQYF. The chain has TRBV12-3 or TRBV12-4 and TRBJ2-7; D might be TRBD1 or TRBD2, each matching 7 bases. Trimming stripped 1 base from V and 2 bases from J, with 12 bases between. CDR3 length: 15 amino acids.

In its sample, this clonotype was seen a few times. The chain employs TRBV27 and TRBJ2-5; 7 positions agree with TRBD2. Trimming took 4 bases from V and 2 from J; bases not matched to a gene: 4. CDR3 length: 14 amino acids. In germline, CDR1 is MNHEY, CDR2 SMNVEV (reference sequence). DNA for the CDR3: TGTGCCAGCAGTTCGCTAGCGGATCAAGAGACCCAGTACTTC. Its translation: CASSSLADQETQYF.

V is TRBV19 and J is TRBJ2-7, with D tentatively TRBD1 (7 bases). This CDR3 has 13 amino acids. The germline V and J ends were trimmed by 7 bases and 4 bases, with 14 bases remaining between them. The germline gives CDR1 LNHDA, CDR2 SQIVND (reference sequence). CDR3 nucleotides: TGTGCCAGTACGGGGGACAGTCCTTACGAGCAGTACTTC. This codes for CASTGDSPYEQYF. The full variable domain, rest sourced from reference TRBV19 and TRBJ2-7, is DGGITQSPKYLFRKEGQNVTLSCEQNLNHDAMYWYRQDPGQGLRLIYYSQIVNDFQKGDIAEGYSVSREKKESFPLTVTSAQKNPTAFYLCASTGDSPYEQYFGPGTRLTVT.

The rearrangement uses TRBV4-3 and TRBJ2-2, with a weak D call TRBD1 (5 bases). The CDR3 totals 15 residues. V was shortened by 1 base and J by 6 bases, with 12 bases between the two germline ends. Germline V lookup: CDR1 LGHNA, CDR2 YSLEER. Here the CDR3 DNA reads TGCGCCAGCAGCCAAGCCCAGGGTTTTTCCGGGGAGCTGTTTTTT. Translation: CASSQAQGFSGELFF.

The chain employs TRBV11-2 and TRBJ2-3; the D is unclear. Trimming left V 7 bases short and J 2 bases short, with 10 bases between. Germline assignment: CDR1 SGHAT and CDR2 FQNNGV. CDR3 size: 13 residues. The CDR3 DNA sequence: TGTGCCAGCACTGGGGAACCCACAGATACGCAGTATTTT. Translation gives CASTGEPTDTQYF.

This clonotype was found a few times. J is TRBJ1-1 and V is TRBV7-3, with D uncertain. Germline V gives CDR1 SGHTA, CDR2 FQGTGA. V lost 2 bases to trimming and J lost 6 bases, with 10 bases between them. The CDR3 is made up of 13 amino acids. CDR3 in amino acids: CASSLLDRAEAFF. The DNA of the CDR3 is TGTGCCAGCAGCTTACTTGATAGGGCTGAAGCTTTCTTT.

The chain employs TRBV2 and TRBJ2-5; 9 bases agree with TRBD2. The CDR3 is 15 amino acids. Germline lookup yields CDR1 SNHLY and CDR2 FYNNEI. V lost 4 bases to trimming and J lost 1 base; unmatched junction nucleotides: 4. In nucleotides, the CDR3 is TGTGCCAGCAGTGGCCTAGCGGGACTCCAAGAGACCCAGTACTTC. Its translation: CASSGLAGLQETQYF.

The CDR3 sequence is CASSTGTGAFAYEQYF. The CDR3 DNA reads TGTGCCAGCAGCACAGGGACAGGGGCGTTCGCCTACGAGCAGTACTTC. The V call is TRBV7-9, the J call TRBJ2-7; 10 bases fit TRBD1. The CDR3 covers 16 residues. Germline CDR1 reads SEHNR; CDR2 reads FQNEAQ (reference sequence). Unmatched junction bases numbered 9, after V lost 5 bases and J lost 2 bases. Variable domain in full (rest from reference TRBV7-9 and TRBJ2-7): DTGVSQNPRHKITKRGQNVTFRCDPISEHNRLYWYRQTLGQGPEFLTYFQNEAQLEKSRLLSDRFSAERPKGSFSTLEIQRTEQGDSAMYLCASSTGTGAFAYEQYFGPGTRLTVT.

This clonotype came up a few times. The rearrangement links TRBV7-9 to TRBJ2-7, with TRBD1 matching over 11 bases. The CDR3 totals 15 residues. The V segment lost 5 bases and the J segment 6 bases; nucleotides outside the gene matches: 9. Germline CDR1 is SEHNR and CDR2 is FQNEAQ (reference sequence). Written as DNA, the CDR3 is TGTGCCAGCAGCCAGCCGGGACAGGGGGTTAGCGAGCAGTACTTC. Its translation: CASSQPGQGVSEQYF.

This clonotype was counted between two and nine times. The V and J genes are TRBV24-1 and TRBJ1-1; D call uncertain. The germline gives CDR1 KGHDR, CDR2 SFDVKD. The CDR3 extends over 12 amino acids. With 7 bases removed from V and 5 bases from J, the gap between germline ends came to 10 bases. CDR3 amino acids: CATSKPGTEAFF. Written as DNA, the CDR3 is TGTGCCACCAGCAAACCCGGGACTGAAGCTTTCTTT.

This clonotype showed up many times. This chain uses TRBV3-1 with TRBJ2-7, with a tentative D call TRBD1 (5 bases). Trimming left V 0 bases short and J 3 bases short, with 12 bases between. CDR1 and CDR2 from the germline V gene are LGHDT and YNNKEL (reference sequence). CDR3 length equals 15 residues. CDR3 DNA sequence: TGTGCCAGCAGCCAAGATCTCGACAGATACTACGAGCAGTACTTC. It encodes CASSQDLDRYYEQYF.

This clonotype has more than one count but fewer than ten. The chain employs TRBV9 and TRBJ2-7; 8 positions match TRBD2. The CDR3 sequence is 14 residues long. Trimming removed 4 bases from V and 3 bases from J; junction bases left unmatched: 6. CDR1 SGDLS and CDR2 YYNGEE come from the germline V gene. CDR3 loop: CASSPFRGGYEQYF. The CDR3 DNA reads as TGTGCCAGCAGCCCCTTCCGGGGGGGCTACGAGCAGTACTTC.

The chain is built from TRBV7-6 and TRBJ1-1, with D possibly TRBD1 on 6 matching bases. The CDR3 is 14 residues long. Germline values: CDR1 SGHVS, CDR2 FNYEAQ. V dropped 4 bases and J dropped 1 base, with 10 bases sitting between them. The CDR3 DNA is TGTGCCAGCAGCTGGGGGGCAGAGAACACTGAAGCTTTCTTT. Translated, it gives CASSWGAENTEAFF.

The genes are TRBV9 and TRBJ2-5; no clear D gene. Trimming removed 0 bases from V and 2 bases from J, with 5 bases in between. This CDR3 contains 13 residues. In germline, CDR1 is SGDLS, CDR2 YYNGEE. The DNA for the CDR3 is TGTGCCAGCAGCGTAGCCGGACAAGAGACCCAGTACTTC. Translating it yields CASSVAGQETQYF.

The chain is built from TRBV2 and TRBJ1-1, with no clear D. The V end lost 5 bases, the J end lost 2 bases, and 15 bases lay between the germline ends. Germline assignment: CDR1 SNHLY and CDR2 FYNNEI. This CDR3 comprises 15 residues. The CDR3 DNA sequence: TGTGCCAGCAGTCTCTCCGGGCGGGTTAACACTGAAGCTTTCTTT. It specifies CASSLSGRVNTEAFF.

This clonotype was detected only a few times. The chain has TRBV6-5 and TRBJ2-7; D is undetermined. Trimming left V 2 bases short and J 2 bases short, with 10 bases between. Germline CDR1 and CDR2: MNHEY and SVGAGI. This CDR3 spans 14 amino acids. CDR3 loop: CASSYGGTAYEQYF. The DNA of the CDR3 is TGTGCCAGCAGTTACGGTGGCACCGCCTACGAGCAGTACTTC.

Comments on this clonotype: A much larger clonotype is one base distant, so this may be a read error. The rearrangement uses TRBV12-3 or TRBV12-4 and TRBJ2-1; D unresolved. V was pared by 6 bases and J by 4 bases, with 4 bases between. This CDR3 region has 11 residues. The CDR3 is CASRVYNEQFF. In nucleotides, the CDR3 is TGTGCCAGCAGAGTATACAATGAGCAGTTCTTC.

There are a few counts of this clonotype. The chain combines TRBV15 with TRBJ2-1; D might be TRBD1 (5 bases). V was cut by 0 bases and J by 4 bases, with 16 bases left in between. The CDR3 has 17 residues. Germline assignment: CDR1 LNHNV and CDR2 YYDKDF (reference sequence). CDR3 loop: CATSRDGRTFYYNEQFF. The CDR3 DNA reads as TGTGCCACCAGCAGAGATGGCCGGACATTCTATTACAATGAGCAGTTCTTC.

The chain employs TRBV7-9 and TRBJ2-5, with D uncertain. Germline CDR1 SEHNR, CDR2 FQNEAQ (reference sequence). This CDR3 is 13 amino acids long. Trimming pared 4 bases from V and 5 bases from J, leaving 11 bases between. The CDR3: CASSSKNWETQYF. DNA for the CDR3: TGTGCCAGCAGCTCGAAAAACTGGGAGACCCAGTACTTC. Full variable domain (rest looked up from reference TRBV7-9 and TRBJ2-5): DTGVSQNPRHKITKRGQNVTFRCDPISEHNRLYWYRQTLGQGPEFLTYFQNEAQLEKSRLLSDRFSAERPKGSFSTLEIQRTEQGDSAMYLCASSSKNWETQYFGPGTRLLVL.

This clonotype was found many times. The J gene is TRBJ1-1, the V gene TRBV7-8, with D tentatively TRBD1 (5 bases). The CDR3 covers 14 residues. V lost 1 base and J lost 6, with 12 bases in between. Germline V gene sequence: CDR1 SGHVS, CDR2 FQNEAQ. This chain's CDR3 is CASSLVQGRAEAFF. The CDR3 bases are TGTGCCAGCAGCTTAGTTCAGGGTCGGGCTGAAGCTTTCTTT.

This sequence joins TRBV20-1 and TRBJ2-7; TRBD2 aligns across 7 bases. Germline loops: CDR1 DFQATT, CDR2 SNEGSKA (reference sequence). The V segment lost 0 bases and the J segment 2 bases; nucleotides outside the gene matches: 13. The CDR3 consists of 17 residues. CDR3 sequence: CSARDRRGGSHTYEQYF. In nucleotides, the CDR3 is TGCAGTGCTAGAGATCGTCGCGGCGGGAGCCATACCTACGAGCAGTACTTC.